These T cell receptor beta chains were read from a single sample in a study of graft-versus-host responses after intestinal transplantation. Only in-frame clones appear in the TCRdb table, and some are missing; sequencing was by immunoSEQ multiplex PCR. Counted here are 85,000 to 90,000 clones, 91% occurring once; the ten biggest clones make up 0.35%. These TCRs are of unknown antigen specificity. Sample: unstimulated CD4+ T cells sorted from spleen or lymph node cells, taken before transplant. The origin of the receptors is a human donor who was the organ donor for an intestinal transplant. Both conserved end residues are part of each CDR3. Fields, in order: CDR3 DNA, CDR3 protein, clone size, V gene, J gene, D gene, CDR3 length. D genes are given only for firm matches. Not every row has a clone size; where given, it reads once, few, many or a size class.

CDR3nt: TGTGCCAGCAGCGTAGGAGGGGGCTCCTATAATTCACCCCTCCACTTT
CDR3aa: CASSVGGGSYNSPLHF
abundance: .
v_gene: TRBV9
j_gene: TRBJ1-6
d_gene: .
len: 16

CDR3nt: TGTGCCAGCAGTGAACAGGGGGCTACGAATGAGCAGTTCTTC
CDR3aa: CASSEQGATNEQFF
abundance: .
v_gene: TRBV2
j_gene: TRBJ2-1
d_gene: TRBD1
len: 14

CDR3nt: TGCGCCAGCAGCTCCAGAAATGGAAACACCATATATTTT
CDR3aa: CASSSRNGNTIYF
abundance: .
v_gene: TRBV5-1
j_gene: TRBJ1-3
d_gene: .
len: 13

CDR3nt: TGTGCCAGCAGCGTAGACGGACAATATGGCTACACCTTC
CDR3aa: CASSVDGQYGYTF
abundance: .
v_gene: TRBV9
j_gene: TRBJ1-2
d_gene: .
len: 13

CDR3nt: TGTGCCAGCAGTTCTGCCGGGACTAGCGGGGGATGGCAGTTCTTC
CDR3aa: CASSSAGTSGGWQFF
abundance: few
v_gene: TRBV28
j_gene: TRBJ2-1
d_gene: TRBD2
len: 15

CDR3nt: TGCAGCGTTGACCGGTGGGGACAGAGGCAAGAGACCCAGTACTTC
CDR3aa: CSVDRWGQRQETQYF
abundance: .
v_gene: TRBV29-1
j_gene: TRBJ2-5
d_gene: TRBD1
len: 15

CDR3nt: TGCGCCAGCAGCAAGGGGACTAGCGGGGGGGCCTCCTACAATGAGCAGTTCTTC
CDR3aa: CASSKGTSGGASYNEQFF
abundance: .
v_gene: TRBV5-1
j_gene: TRBJ2-1
d_gene: TRBD2
len: 18

CDR3nt: TGTGCCAGCAGCTTGGGACTTGGACTAGCGGGGGTCTACAATGAGCAGTTCTTC
CDR3aa: CASSLGLGLAGVYNEQFF
abundance: .
v_gene: TRBV5-4
j_gene: TRBJ2-1
d_gene: TRBD2
len: 18

CDR3nt: TGTGCCAGCTCCAACTCTCGACAGGGTACATACACCTTC
CDR3aa: CASSNSRQGTYTF
abundance: few
v_gene: TRBV18
j_gene: TRBJ1-2
d_gene: TRBD1
len: 13

CDR3nt: TGCGCCAGCAGCCAAGATCGCCTAGCGGGAGTCTACAATGAGCAGTTCTTC
CDR3aa: CASSQDRLAGVYNEQFF
abundance: .
v_gene: TRBV4-1
j_gene: TRBJ2-1
d_gene: TRBD2
len: 17

CDR3nt: TGTGCCAGCAGTGCACAGGGGCGCAGCTCCTACGAGCAGTACTTC
CDR3aa: CASSAQGRSSYEQYF
abundance: .
v_gene: TRBV28
j_gene: TRBJ2-7
d_gene: TRBD1
len: 15

CDR3nt: TGTGCCATCAGTGTACAGGGGAAGGAGCCCCAGCATTTT
CDR3aa: CAISVQGKEPQHF
abundance: .
v_gene: TRBV10-3
j_gene: TRBJ1-5
d_gene: TRBD1
len: 13

CDR3nt: TGTGCCAGCAGCTCTGACACTGCGTACGAGCAGTACTTC
CDR3aa: CASSSDTAYEQYF
abundance: .
v_gene: TRBV7-9
j_gene: TRBJ2-7
d_gene: .
len: 13

CDR3nt: TGTGCCATCAGGAACGGGACTAGCGGGGAGCTGTTTTTT
CDR3aa: CAIRNGTSGELFF
abundance: .
v_gene: TRBV10-3
j_gene: TRBJ2-2
d_gene: TRBD2
len: 13

CDR3nt: TGTGCCAGCAGTACCTCTGGTGGGAGGAACACCGGGGAGCTGTTTTTT
CDR3aa: CASSTSGGRNTGELFF
abundance: .
v_gene: TRBV6-4
j_gene: TRBJ2-2
d_gene: .
len: 16

CDR3nt: TGCGCCAGCAGCCAAGGCGGGAGTTTGTACACCGGGGAGCTGTTTTTT
CDR3aa: CASSQGGSLYTGELFF
abundance: .
v_gene: TRBV4-1
j_gene: TRBJ2-2
d_gene: TRBD2
len: 16

CDR3nt: TGTGCCAGCTCACCGGACAGCTCTGGAAACACCATATATTTT
CDR3aa: CASSPDSSGNTIYF
abundance: .
v_gene: TRBV18
j_gene: TRBJ1-3
d_gene: .
len: 14

CDR3nt: TGTGCCAGCAGCTTAGGGGGAACAAACAGGGACAATGAGCAGTTCTTC
CDR3aa: CASSLGGTNRDNEQFF
abundance: .
v_gene: TRBV11-3
j_gene: TRBJ2-1
d_gene: .
len: 16

CDR3nt: TGTGCCAGCAGCCGTAACAGATACGAGCAGTACTTC
CDR3aa: CASSRNRYEQYF
abundance: .
v_gene: TRBV28
j_gene: TRBJ2-7
d_gene: .
len: 12

CDR3nt: TGCGCCAGCAGCCCACAGTTTAGCGGGAGGTACACAGATACGCAGTATTTT
CDR3aa: CASSPQFSGRYTDTQYF
abundance: .
v_gene: TRBV5-1
j_gene: TRBJ2-3
d_gene: TRBD2
len: 17

CDR3nt: TGTGCCAGCAGTTCAGGGTCGAGGGGGCGGGGTGGCTACACCTTC
CDR3aa: CASSSGSRGRGGYTF
abundance: .
v_gene: TRBV6-5
j_gene: TRBJ1-2
d_gene: TRBD1
len: 15

CDR3nt: TGTGCCAGCAGTGCAGGCGGGGGGTTCTACAATGAGCAGTTCTTC
CDR3aa: CASSAGGGFYNEQFF
abundance: once
v_gene: TRBV6-1
j_gene: TRBJ2-1
d_gene: TRBD2
len: 15

CDR3nt: TGTGCCTGGAGTGCACGCCCAGGGGCTGGGGCCAACGTCCTGACTTTC
CDR3aa: CAWSARPGAGANVLTF
abundance: .
v_gene: TRBV30
j_gene: TRBJ2-6
d_gene: .
len: 16

CDR3nt: TGTGCCTGGAGTGACGACACGGGACTGGCGGAAGAGACCCAGTACTTC
CDR3aa: CAWSDDTGLAEETQYF
abundance: .
v_gene: TRBV30
j_gene: TRBJ2-5
d_gene: .
len: 16

CDR3nt: TGTGCCAGTACCGAGCACGGGGTTAGCTCCTACGAGCAGTACTTC
CDR3aa: CASTEHGVSSYEQYF
abundance: .
v_gene: TRBV19
j_gene: TRBJ2-7
d_gene: .
len: 15

CDR3nt: TGTGCCAGCAGCGTAGCTACAGGGGCCAAATCCTACGAGCAGTACTTC
CDR3aa: CASSVATGAKSYEQYF
abundance: .
v_gene: TRBV9
j_gene: TRBJ2-7
d_gene: TRBD1
len: 16

CDR3nt: TGTGCCAGCAGTTTAAGAGGGGGGCGGGAGGGGTCTTTCAGGGAGACCCAGTACTTC
CDR3aa: CASSLRGGREGSFRETQYF
abundance: .
v_gene: TRBV28
j_gene: TRBJ2-5
d_gene: TRBD2
len: 19

CDR3nt: TGCGCCAGCAGCCAAGATTCGGTCTACAATGAGCAGTTCTTC
CDR3aa: CASSQDSVYNEQFF
abundance: .
v_gene: TRBV4-1
j_gene: TRBJ2-1
d_gene: .
len: 14

CDR3nt: TGTGCCATCAGAAGACTGGCAGGGAAAACCACCGGGGAGCTGTTTTTT
CDR3aa: CAIRRLAGKTTGELFF
abundance: .
v_gene: TRBV10-3
j_gene: TRBJ2-2
d_gene: .
len: 16

CDR3nt: TGTGCCAGCAGGGACACACCGGGACAGGGTTACGAGCAGTACTTC
CDR3aa: CASRDTPGQGYEQYF
abundance: .
v_gene: TRBV2
j_gene: TRBJ2-7
d_gene: TRBD1
len: 15

CDR3nt: TGTGCCAGCACCACATCAGGGTTGCAAGAGACCCAGTACTTC
CDR3aa: CASTTSGLQETQYF
abundance: .
v_gene: TRBV6-1
j_gene: TRBJ2-5
d_gene: .
len: 14

CDR3nt: TGTGCCAGCAGCCAAGATGCCGGGACAAGAGCTTGGTACGAGCAGTACTTC
CDR3aa: CASSQDAGTRAWYEQYF
abundance: once
v_gene: TRBV14
j_gene: TRBJ2-7
d_gene: .
len: 17

CDR3nt: TGTGCCAGCAGCTCTAGGACTAGTTACAATGAGCAGTTCTTC
CDR3aa: CASSSRTSYNEQFF
abundance: .
v_gene: TRBV11-3
j_gene: TRBJ2-1
d_gene: TRBD2
len: 14

CDR3nt: TGTGCCAGCAGCCCACTGGGCGGGACGATCACAGATACGCAGTATTTT
CDR3aa: CASSPLGGTITDTQYF
abundance: .
v_gene: TRBV4-2
j_gene: TRBJ2-3
d_gene: .
len: 16

CDR3nt: TGCAGCGTTGGCCGGGGGGCCCTGAACACTGAAGCTTTCTTT
CDR3aa: CSVGRGALNTEAFF
abundance: .
v_gene: TRBV29-1
j_gene: TRBJ1-1
d_gene: .
len: 14

CDR3nt: TGTGCCAGCAGGGCTCTCTCGCGGGGGTACCAAGAGACCCAGTACTTC
CDR3aa: CASRALSRGYQETQYF
abundance: .
v_gene: TRBV7-6
j_gene: TRBJ2-5
d_gene: TRBD2
len: 16

CDR3nt: TGTGCCAGCAGTAAAAAGACGACGGGACTAGCGGGGGGTGTGACCACCGGGGAGCTGTTTTTT
CDR3aa: CASSKKTTGLAGGVTTGELFF
abundance: .
v_gene: TRBV21-1
j_gene: TRBJ2-2
d_gene: .
len: 21

CDR3nt: TGTGCCACCAAATTTGGGGCCAATGCCGCAGAAGCTTTCTTT
CDR3aa: CATKFGANAAEAFF
abundance: .
v_gene: TRBV15
j_gene: TRBJ1-1
d_gene: .
len: 14

CDR3nt: TGTGCCAGCAGGCCTCAGGGAACTGAAGCTTTCTTT
CDR3aa: CASRPQGTEAFF
abundance: .
v_gene: TRBV6-6
j_gene: TRBJ1-1
d_gene: .
len: 12

CDR3nt: TGTGCCAGTAGTATATACCCACAGGGGGTGGGCAATGAGCAGTTCTTC
CDR3aa: CASSIYPQGVGNEQFF
abundance: .
v_gene: TRBV19
j_gene: TRBJ2-1
d_gene: TRBD1
len: 16

CDR3nt: TGTGCCAGCAGTGAAGGGGACAGAATTTCAGAGACCCAGTACTTC
CDR3aa: CASSEGDRISETQYF
abundance: once
v_gene: TRBV25-1
j_gene: TRBJ2-5
d_gene: TRBD1
len: 15

CDR3nt: TGCGCCAGCAGCCATAGATTCCGGGACAGGGGATCCTACGAGCAGTACTTC
CDR3aa: CASSHRFRDRGSYEQYF
abundance: .
v_gene: TRBV4-1
j_gene: TRBJ2-7
d_gene: TRBD1
len: 17

CDR3nt: TGTGCCATCAGATCGGGGTCAGGTGGCTACACCTTC
CDR3aa: CAIRSGSGGYTF
abundance: .
v_gene: TRBV10-3
j_gene: TRBJ1-2
d_gene: .
len: 12

CDR3nt: TGCGCCAGCAGCCCCGGACATTTCTCTAGCGAGCAGTACTTC
CDR3aa: CASSPGHFSSEQYF
abundance: few
v_gene: TRBV4-1
j_gene: TRBJ2-7
d_gene: .
len: 14

CDR3nt: TGTGCCATCAGTGCAGCTCGCGGCGGGAACTACAATGAGCAGTTCTTC
CDR3aa: CAISAARGGNYNEQFF
abundance: .
v_gene: TRBV10-3
j_gene: TRBJ2-1
d_gene: .
len: 16

CDR3nt: TGTGCCAGCAAGGGACTAGCGGGAGCTTGGGACAATGAGCAGTTCTTC
CDR3aa: CASKGLAGAWDNEQFF
abundance: .
v_gene: TRBV27
j_gene: TRBJ2-1
d_gene: TRBD2
len: 16

CDR3nt: TGTGCCAGCGGTGCGGGGATCACCGGGGAGCTGTTTTTT
CDR3aa: CASGAGITGELFF
abundance: .
v_gene: TRBV5-4
j_gene: TRBJ2-2
d_gene: .
len: 13

CDR3nt: TGCGCCAGCAGGGACTCTTGGGCCAACGTCCTGACTTTC
CDR3aa: CASRDSWANVLTF
abundance: .
v_gene: TRBV10-2
j_gene: TRBJ2-6
d_gene: .
len: 13

CDR3nt: TGTGCCAGCAGTCCCGGGGACTTAGGGATCTACGAGCAGTACTTC
CDR3aa: CASSPGDLGIYEQYF
abundance: .
v_gene: TRBV28
j_gene: TRBJ2-7
d_gene: .
len: 15

CDR3nt: TGTGCCAGCAGCCGCAGGGGGTCCTGGAATTCACCCCTCCACTTT
CDR3aa: CASSRRGSWNSPLHF
abundance: .
v_gene: TRBV27
j_gene: TRBJ1-6
d_gene: TRBD1
len: 15

CDR3nt: TGTGCCAGCAGTTTACTGGGGGGAGAGACCCAGTACTTC
CDR3aa: CASSLLGGETQYF
abundance: .
v_gene: TRBV28
j_gene: TRBJ2-5
d_gene: .
len: 13

CDR3nt: TGCAGAACAGGGGCCAACTATGGCTACACCTTC
CDR3aa: CRTGANYGYTF
abundance: .
v_gene: TRBV20-1
j_gene: TRBJ1-2
d_gene: TRBD1
len: 11

CDR3nt: TGCGCCAGCAGCCAAGATCGAACAGGGGTATTGTATGGCTACACCTTC
CDR3aa: CASSQDRTGVLYGYTF
abundance: .
v_gene: TRBV4-1
j_gene: TRBJ1-2
d_gene: TRBD1
len: 16

CDR3nt: TGTGCCAGCAGCTTGAGGGGACAGGGAATATACGAGCAGTACTTC
CDR3aa: CASSLRGQGIYEQYF
abundance: .
v_gene: TRBV5-5
j_gene: TRBJ2-7
d_gene: TRBD1
len: 15

CDR3nt: TGTGCCAGTAGTATAGGAGGAGCGGGGGGGAGAGAGACCCAGTACTTC
CDR3aa: CASSIGGAGGRETQYF
abundance: .
v_gene: TRBV19
j_gene: TRBJ2-5
d_gene: TRBD2
len: 16